The T cell receptor beta chain described here comes from a study of cytomegalovirus exposure and HLA in healthy donors. The CDR3 has 15 residues. In germline, CDR1 is MDHEN, CDR2 SYDVKM. The ends were cut back, 9 bases at V and 5 bases at J, with 17 bases in the middle. Both 60 Vbeta primers and 13 Jbeta primers went into the PCR. Using immunoSEQ multiplex PCR, the repertoire was profiled, and TCRdb retains in-frame clones only, with some absent. The sample shows more than 140,000 clones, roughly 80% of them seen only once. Concerning this clone: Antigen: not known.

Study-wide results and limits: Both high specificity and high sensitivity reportedly marked the classifier's diagnosis of cytomegalovirus status.

The sequence was collected from a man aged 25-45 years in good health and CMV-seropositive. The chain has TRBV28 and TRBJ1-6; D might be TRBD1 (6 bases). Source material: PBMCs. The CDR3: CASRPARGNNSPLHF. CDR3 coding DNA: TGTGCCAGTAGACCCGCTAGGGGGAATAATTCACCCCTCCACTTT.